These 18 T cell receptor beta chains originate from one sample sequenced in a study of neurological immune-mediated disorders. TCRdb recomputed calls from the 5' RACE reads with MiXCR, one row per CDR3 protein. This table holds some 60,000 distinct CDR3 sequences, roughly 10% found once. Noted time point: longitudinal time-point 2. The source material was PBMCs. The receptors stem from a man aged 25 to 40 in good health.

There are many counts of this clonotype. The chain recombines TRBV4-3 with TRBJ2-7, with D maybe TRBD1 (6 bases). Germline-derived CDR1 and CDR2 are LGHNA and YSLEER. V was pared by 2 bases and J by 2 bases, with 19 bases between. CDR3 length equals 17 residues. The CDR3 nucleotides are TGCGCCAGCAGCCAATCACTTAGGTCGGGACACCCCTACGAGCAGTACTTC. It encodes CASSQSLRSGHPYEQYF.

This clonotype was detected only once. This chain links TRBV7-9 with TRBJ2-7; TRBD2 is a possible D gene (7 bases). Germline V gene sequence: CDR1 SEHNR, CDR2 FQNEAQ (reference sequence). V gave up 7 bases and J gave up 0 bases, with 19 bases separating them. The CDR3 contains 16 residues. CDR3 bases: TGTGCCAGCAACCCCCCTGGGGGCGGGGGCTCCTACGAGCAGTACTTC. Its protein product is CASNPPGGGGSYEQYF.

J is TRBJ2-1 and V is TRBV24-1; possibly TRBD1 or TRBD2 for D (5 bases each). V was cut by 3 bases and J by 3 bases, with 8 bases left in between. Germline CDR1 and CDR2: KGHDR and SFDVKD. The CDR3 has 14 amino acids. CDR3 protein: CATSDGGSYNEQFF. CDR3 nucleotide sequence: TGTGCCACCAGTGATGGGGGAAGCTACAATGAGCAGTTCTTC.

In this sample, this clonotype turned up many times. This sequence joins TRBV10-3 and TRBJ2-7; perhaps TRBD1 as D (6 bases). The CDR3 has 18 amino acids. Germline CDR1 reads ENHRY; CDR2 reads SYGVKD. The V and J ends lost 0 bases and 0 bases respectively, with 18 bases between them. CDR3 loop: CAISESIGAQGFSYEQYF. The DNA for the CDR3 is TGTGCCATCAGTGAGTCGATTGGGGCCCAGGGGTTCTCCTACGAGCAGTACTTC.

There are many counts of this clonotype. The rearrangement joins TRBV5-1 to TRBJ1-4; D gene ambiguous. Germline CDR1 reads SGHRS; CDR2 reads YFSETQ. The CDR3 contains 16 residues. Trimming shortened V by 1 base and J by 3 bases, and 13 bases separated the two germline ends. CDR3 in DNA: TGCGCCAGCAGCTTGCTATCGGCAGGCCCTAATGAAAAACTGTTTTTT. It is translated as CASSLLSAGPNEKLFF.

This clonotype was recorded at least ten times. The CDR3 DNA reads as TGCAGTGCGGGACAGCCCCCCAATGAGCAGTTCTTC. Amino acids: CSAGQPPNEQFF. The gene calls are TRBV20-1 and TRBJ2-1; 7 bases agree with TRBD1. The ends lost 6 bases at V and 6 bases at J; junction bases unmatched: 5. Germline values: CDR1 DFQATT, CDR2 SNEGSKA (reference sequence). CDR3 length: 12 amino acids.

Many counts were recorded for this clonotype. The rearrangement uses TRBV20-1 and TRBJ2-7, with 10 bases aligning to TRBD2. Germline values: CDR1 DFQATT, CDR2 SNEGSKA (reference sequence). The ends lost 5 bases at V and 3 bases at J; junction bases unmatched: 10. This CDR3 region has 15 residues. The CDR3 here is CSADTPGLARYEQYF. The CDR3, as DNA: TGCAGTGCTGATACTCCGGGACTAGCGCGCTACGAGCAGTACTTC.

This clonotype came up many times. V is TRBV5-1 and J is TRBJ2-2, with 9 nucleotides matching TRBD1. After removal of 5 bases from V and 4 bases from J, the junction contained 6 bases not matched to a gene. Germline values: CDR1 SGHRS, CDR2 YFSETQ. This CDR3 is 15 amino acids long. CDR3 sequence: CASRPGQGLTGELFF. The CDR3 nucleotides are TGCGCCAGCAGACCGGGACAGGGCCTCACCGGGGAGCTGTTTTTT.

This clonotype has ten or more counts. V usage is TRBV7-8 and J usage is TRBJ2-2; 7 nucleotides align to TRBD1. Germline CDR1 and CDR2: SGHVS and FQNEAQ. The J segment lost 2 bases and the V segment lost 5 bases, leaving 5 bases of the junction unmatched. The CDR3 covers 15 residues. The CDR3 loop reads CASSIGTVNTGELFF. CDR3 nucleotide sequence: TGTGCCAGCAGCATAGGGACAGTAAACACCGGGGAGCTGTTTTTT.

This clonotype was seen ten or more times. The V call is TRBV5-1, the J call TRBJ2-1; TRBD2 matches 8 bases. J lost 7 bases, V lost 0 bases, and 6 bases had no gene match. The CDR3 has 15 amino acids. Germline CDR1 SGHRS, CDR2 YFSETQ. The CDR3 coding sequence is TGCGCCAGCAGCTTGGACGGGACTAGGGTAAATGAGCAGTTCTTC. It yields the protein CASSLDGTRVNEQFF.

This clonotype has at least ten counts. V and J are TRBV18 and TRBJ2-7; TRBD2 might be the D (5 bases). Trimming cost V 2 bases and J 3 bases, with 14 bases left between them. Germline V gene sequence: CDR1 KGHSH, CDR2 LQKENI. The CDR3 length is 15 residues. The CDR3 sequence: CASSPVARSVYEQYF. CDR3 in DNA: TGTGCCAGCTCACCAGTAGCGAGGTCTGTCTACGAGCAGTACTTC. Full variable domain (remainder filled in from reference TRBV18 and TRBJ2-7): NAGVMQNPRHLVRRRGQEARLRCSPMKGHSHVYWYRQLPEEGLKFMVYLQKENIIDESGMPKERFSAEFPKEGPSILRIQQVVRGDSAAYFCASSPVARSVYEQYFGPGTRLTVT.

This clonotype was observed many times. The chain is built from TRBV7-2 and TRBJ2-3; 9 bases match TRBD1. V shed 5 bases and J 2 bases; nucleotides not matched to a gene: 14. The CDR3 has 18 residues. Germline-derived CDR1 and CDR2 are SGHTA and FQGNSA. The CDR3 sequence: CASSPEAIQGAYTDTQYF. Here the CDR3 DNA reads TGTGCCAGCAGCCCCGAAGCGATACAGGGGGCTTACACAGATACGCAGTATTTT. Full variable domain (outside the CDR3, taken from reference TRBV7-2 and TRBJ2-3): GAGVSQSPSNKVTEKGKDVELRCDPISGHTALYWYRQSLGQGLEFLIYFQGNSAPDKSGLPSDRFSAERTGGSVSTLTIQRTQQEDSAVYLCASSPEAIQGAYTDTQYFGPGTRLTVL.

Ten or more counts support this clonotype. The chain couples TRBV18 to TRBJ2-2, with D maybe TRBD2 (6 bases). V was clipped by 3 bases and J by 2 bases, with 7 bases between them. Germline lookup yields CDR1 KGHSH and CDR2 LQKENI. The CDR3 spans 14 residues. The CDR3: CASSPGLNTGELFF. Written as DNA, the CDR3 is TGTGCCAGCTCACCGGGACTCAACACCGGGGAGCTGTTTTTT.

The CDR3 DNA reads as TGTGCCAGCCGGGGCGGGGGGGCCCAGTACTTC. It translates to CASRGGGAQYF. The chain recombines TRBV12-3 or TRBV12-4 with TRBJ2-5, with 9 bases that match TRBD2. This CDR3 has 11 residues. The V gene end was trimmed by 8 bases and the J gene end by 9 bases; junction bases not matched to a gene: 4.

This clonotype was counted at least ten times. The V and J genes are TRBV5-1 and TRBJ1-1; 9 nucleotides align to TRBD1. The junction had 10 bases not matched to a gene; V was cut back by 7 bases and J by 3 bases. Germline V gene lookup returns CDR1 SGHRS and CDR2 YFSETQ. The length of the CDR3 is 15 residues. The CDR3 region is CASPRTGELDTEAFF. CDR3 nucleotide sequence: TGCGCCAGCCCCAGGACAGGGGAATTGGACACTGAAGCTTTCTTT.

This clonotype was seen many times. CDR3 amino acids: CASGVGQNTGELFF. CDR3 in DNA: TGCGCCAGTGGCGTGGGGCAGAACACCGGGGAGCTGTTTTTT. The chain uses TRBV5-1 and TRBJ2-2; D is possibly TRBD1 (5 bases). Per germline, CDR1 SGHRS and CDR2 YFSETQ. This CDR3 spans 14 amino acids. Trimming took 8 bases from V and 1 from J, leaving 12 bases between them.

Ten or more counts support this clonotype. The chain has TRBV5-1 and TRBJ1-2, with D unclear. This CDR3 spans 19 amino acids. Germline-derived CDR1 and CDR2 are SGHRS and YFSETQ. With 0 bases removed from V and 8 bases from J, the gap between germline ends came to 29 bases. Here the CDR3 reads CASSLAWSVMSKEERGYTF. The CDR3 coding sequence is TGCGCCAGCAGCTTGGCCTGGTCGGTTATGTCCAAAGAAGAACGCGGCTACACCTTC.

V usage is TRBV7-9 and J usage is TRBJ2-7; possible D gene TRBD1, 6 bases. Deletions cut 5 bases from V and 2 bases from J, with 13 bases between. CDR1 is SEHNR and CDR2 is FQNEAQ in the germline V gene (reference sequence). The CDR3 has 14 residues. The CDR3 DNA reads TGTGCCAGCAGCCCCGGGACAACTCCCTACGAGCAGTACTTC. As protein: CASSPGTTPYEQYF. Together with reference TRBV7-9 and TRBJ2-7, the CDR3 gives the full variable domain: DTGVSQNPRHKITKRGQNVTFRCDPISEHNRLYWYRQTLGQGPEFLTYFQNEAQLEKSRLLSDRFSAERPKGSFSTLEIQRTEQGDSAMYLCASSPGTTPYEQYFGPGTRLTVT.